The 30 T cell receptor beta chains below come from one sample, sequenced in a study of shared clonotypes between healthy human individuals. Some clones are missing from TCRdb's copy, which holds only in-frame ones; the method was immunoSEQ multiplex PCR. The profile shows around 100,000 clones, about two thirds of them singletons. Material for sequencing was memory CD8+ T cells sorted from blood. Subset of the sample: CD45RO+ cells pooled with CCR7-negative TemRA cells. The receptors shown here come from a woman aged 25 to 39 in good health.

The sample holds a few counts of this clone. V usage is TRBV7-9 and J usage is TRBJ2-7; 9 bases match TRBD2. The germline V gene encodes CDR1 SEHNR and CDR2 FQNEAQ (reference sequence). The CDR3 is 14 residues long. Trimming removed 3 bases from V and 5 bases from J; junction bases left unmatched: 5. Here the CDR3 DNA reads TGTGCCAGCAGCTTTGTAGCGGGAGAGCACGAGCAGTACTTC. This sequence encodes CASSFVAGEHEQYF.

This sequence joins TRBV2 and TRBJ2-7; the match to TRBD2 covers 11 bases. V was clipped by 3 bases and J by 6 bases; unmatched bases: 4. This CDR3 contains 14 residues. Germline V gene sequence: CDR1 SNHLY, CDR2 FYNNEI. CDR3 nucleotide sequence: TGTGCCAGCAGTGAGTGGCTAGCGGGAGGCGAGCAGTACTTC. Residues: CASSEWLAGGEQYF.

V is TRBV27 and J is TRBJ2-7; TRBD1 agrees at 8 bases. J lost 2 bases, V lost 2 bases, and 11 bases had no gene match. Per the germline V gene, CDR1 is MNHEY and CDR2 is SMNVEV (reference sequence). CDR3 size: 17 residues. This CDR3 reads CASSLNPSTGEAYEQYF. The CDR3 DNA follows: TGTGCCAGCAGTTTAAACCCCTCGACAGGGGAAGCCTACGAGCAGTACTTC.

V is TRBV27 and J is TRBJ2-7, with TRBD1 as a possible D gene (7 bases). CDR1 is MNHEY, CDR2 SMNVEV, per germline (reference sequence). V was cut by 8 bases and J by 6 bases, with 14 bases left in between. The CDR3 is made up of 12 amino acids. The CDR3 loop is CASGGGGFEQYF. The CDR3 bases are TGTGCCAGCGGAGGAGGGGGCTTCGAGCAGTACTTC.

CDR3: CASQRIGQENTGELFF. CDR3 DNA sequence: TGTGCCAGTCAAAGGATTGGACAGGAGAACACCGGGGAGCTGTTTTTT. The chain recombines TRBV7-9 with TRBJ2-2, with 7 positions matching TRBD1. Germline V gives CDR1 SEHNR, CDR2 FQNEAQ (reference sequence). This CDR3 comprises 16 residues. Trimming took 9 bases from V and 1 from J; bases not matched to a gene: 11.

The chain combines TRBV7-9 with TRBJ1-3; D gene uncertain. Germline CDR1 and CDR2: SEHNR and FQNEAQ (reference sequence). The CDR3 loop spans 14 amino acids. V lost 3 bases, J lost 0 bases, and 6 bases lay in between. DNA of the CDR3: TGTGCCAGCAGCTTGAGTGGCTCTGGAAACACCATATATTTT. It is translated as CASSLSGSGNTIYF. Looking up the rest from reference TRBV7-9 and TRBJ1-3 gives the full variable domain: DTGVSQNPRHKITKRGQNVTFRCDPISEHNRLYWYRQTLGQGPEFLTYFQNEAQLEKSRLLSDRFSAERPKGSFSTLEIQRTEQGDSAMYLCASSLSGSGNTIYFGEGSWLTVV.

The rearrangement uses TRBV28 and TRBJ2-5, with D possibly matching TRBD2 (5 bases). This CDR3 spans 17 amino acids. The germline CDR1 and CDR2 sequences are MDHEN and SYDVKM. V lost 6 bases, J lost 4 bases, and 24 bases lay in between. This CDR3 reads CASSHTVGRSSGETQYF. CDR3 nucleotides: TGTGCCAGCAGCCATACGGTGGGGAGATCATCCGGAGAGACCCAGTACTTC.

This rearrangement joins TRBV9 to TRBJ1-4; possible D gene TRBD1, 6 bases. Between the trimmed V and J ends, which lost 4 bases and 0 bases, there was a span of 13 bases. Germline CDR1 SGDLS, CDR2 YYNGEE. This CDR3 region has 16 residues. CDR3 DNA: TGTGCCAGCAGCAAGGGGGTCGGATCAACTAATGAAAAACTGTTTTTT. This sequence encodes CASSKGVGSTNEKLFF.

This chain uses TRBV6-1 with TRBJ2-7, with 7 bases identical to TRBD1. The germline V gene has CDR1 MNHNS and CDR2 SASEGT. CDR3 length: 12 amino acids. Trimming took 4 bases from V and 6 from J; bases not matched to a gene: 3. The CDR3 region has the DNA TGTGCCAGCAGTGTAACAGGGGTCGAGCAGTACTTC. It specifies CASSVTGVEQYF.

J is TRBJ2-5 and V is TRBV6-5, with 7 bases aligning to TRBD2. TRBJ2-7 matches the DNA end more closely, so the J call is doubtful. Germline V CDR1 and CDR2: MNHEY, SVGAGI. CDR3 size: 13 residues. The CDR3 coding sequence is TGTGCCAGCAGTTTGACTAGCCGCTACGAGCAGTACTTC. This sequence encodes CASSLTSRYEQYF.

The CDR3 nucleotides are TGCGCCAGCAGCTTGGAGGGGCTCAGCAATCAGCCCCAGCATTTT. It encodes CASSLEGLSNQPQHF. V gene TRBV5-1 combines with J gene TRBJ1-5; D is perhaps TRBD1 (5 bases). V lost 0 bases, J lost 1 base, and 8 bases lay in between. Germline CDR1 is SGHRS and CDR2 is YFSETQ. This CDR3 is built from 15 residues.

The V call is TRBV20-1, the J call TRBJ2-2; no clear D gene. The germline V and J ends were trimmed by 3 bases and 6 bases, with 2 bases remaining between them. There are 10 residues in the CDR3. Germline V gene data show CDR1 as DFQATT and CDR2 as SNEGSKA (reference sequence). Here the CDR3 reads CSASSGELFF. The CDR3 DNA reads TGCAGTGCTAGCTCCGGGGAGCTGTTTTTT.

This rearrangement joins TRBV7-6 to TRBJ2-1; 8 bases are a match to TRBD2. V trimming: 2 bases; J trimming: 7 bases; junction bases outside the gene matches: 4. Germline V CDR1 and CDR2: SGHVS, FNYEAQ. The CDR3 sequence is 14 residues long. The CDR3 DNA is TGTGCCAGCAGCTTATTTAGCGGGGTTAATGAGCAGTTCTTC. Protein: CASSLFSGVNEQFF. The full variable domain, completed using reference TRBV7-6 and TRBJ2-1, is GAGVSQSPRYKVTKRGQDVALRCDPISGHVSLYWYRQALGQGPEFLTYFNYEAQQDKSGLPNDRFSAERPEGSISTLTIQRTEQRDSAMYRCASSLFSGVNEQFFGPGTRLTVL.

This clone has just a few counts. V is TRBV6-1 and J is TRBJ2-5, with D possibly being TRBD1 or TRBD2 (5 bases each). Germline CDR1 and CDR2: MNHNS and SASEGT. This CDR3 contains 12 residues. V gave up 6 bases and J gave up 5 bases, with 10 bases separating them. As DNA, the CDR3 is TGTGCCAGCAGGGGGGAATCGGAGACCCAGTACTTC. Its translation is CASRGESETQYF.

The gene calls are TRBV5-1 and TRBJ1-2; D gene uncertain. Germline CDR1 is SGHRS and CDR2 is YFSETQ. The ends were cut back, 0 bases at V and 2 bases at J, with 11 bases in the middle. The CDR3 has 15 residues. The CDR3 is CASSLEGPGNYGYTF. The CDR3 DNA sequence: TGCGCCAGCAGCTTGGAAGGGCCGGGCAACTATGGCTACACCTTC.

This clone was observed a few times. The CDR3 DNA reads as TGTGCCAGCAGAGAGAAAAGTGGGATGAACACTGAAGCTTTCTTT. Protein: CASREKSGMNTEAFF. The chain carries TRBV7-9 and TRBJ1-1; D unresolved. The CDR3 spans 15 residues. Germline V gene lookup returns CDR1 SEHNR and CDR2 FQNEAQ (reference sequence). Trimming pared 6 bases from V and 0 bases from J, leaving 14 bases between.

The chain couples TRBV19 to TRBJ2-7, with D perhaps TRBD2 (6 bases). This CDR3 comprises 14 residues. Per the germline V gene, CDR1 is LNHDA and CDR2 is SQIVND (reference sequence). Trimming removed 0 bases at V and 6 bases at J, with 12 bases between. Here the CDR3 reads CASSIEKRAGEQYF. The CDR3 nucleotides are TGTGCCAGTAGTATAGAAAAGCGGGCAGGCGAGCAGTACTTC. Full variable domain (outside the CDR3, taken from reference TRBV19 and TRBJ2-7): DGGITQSPKYLFRKEGQNVTLSCEQNLNHDAMYWYRQDPGQGLRLIYYSQIVNDFQKGDIAEGYSVSREKKESFPLTVTSAQKNPTAFYLCASSIEKRAGEQYFGPGTRLTVT.

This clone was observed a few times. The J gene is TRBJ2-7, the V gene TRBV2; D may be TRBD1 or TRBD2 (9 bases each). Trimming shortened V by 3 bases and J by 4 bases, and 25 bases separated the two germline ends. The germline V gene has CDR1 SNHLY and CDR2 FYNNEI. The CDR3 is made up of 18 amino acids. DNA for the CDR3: TGTGCCAGCAGTGACGACAGGGGGACTGCGACTAGCGGATACGAGCAGTACTTC. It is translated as CASSDDRGTATSGYEQYF.

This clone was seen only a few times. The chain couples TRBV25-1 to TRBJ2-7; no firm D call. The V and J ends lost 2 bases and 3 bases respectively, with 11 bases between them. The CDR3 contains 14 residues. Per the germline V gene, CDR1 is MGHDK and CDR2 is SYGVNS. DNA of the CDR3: TGTGCCAGCAGTGAAGGGCCACCAATCTACGAGCAGTACTTC. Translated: CASSEGPPIYEQYF.

CDR3 residues: CASSLGGGYGYTF. The CDR3 bases are TGTGCCAGTAGTCTCGGCGGCGGCTATGGCTACACCTTC. The chain uses TRBV19 and TRBJ1-2; D gene ambiguous. The CDR3 is 13 amino acids. Germline-derived CDR1 and CDR2 are LNHDA and SQIVND (reference sequence). The V and J ends lost 5 bases and 4 bases respectively, with 11 bases between them. The full variable domain, rest sourced from reference TRBV19 and TRBJ1-2, is DGGITQSPKYLFRKEGQNVTLSCEQNLNHDAMYWYRQDPGQGLRLIYYSQIVNDFQKGDIAEGYSVSREKKESFPLTVTSAQKNPTAFYLCASSLGGGYGYTFGSGTRLTVV.

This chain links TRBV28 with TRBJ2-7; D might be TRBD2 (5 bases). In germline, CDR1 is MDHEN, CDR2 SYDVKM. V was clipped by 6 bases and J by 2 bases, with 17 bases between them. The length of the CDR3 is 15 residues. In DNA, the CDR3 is TGTGCCAGCAGCTCCCCTAGCTTCCCTACCTACGAGCAGTACTTC. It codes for CASSSPSFPTYEQYF.

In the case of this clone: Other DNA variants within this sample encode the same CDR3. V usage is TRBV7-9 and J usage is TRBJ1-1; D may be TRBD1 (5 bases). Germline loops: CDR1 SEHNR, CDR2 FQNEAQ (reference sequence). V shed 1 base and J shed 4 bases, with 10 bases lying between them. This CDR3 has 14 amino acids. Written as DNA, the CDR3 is TGTGCCAGCAGCTTAGTTCAGGGAGGCACTGAAGCTTTCTTT. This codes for CASSLVQGGTEAFF.

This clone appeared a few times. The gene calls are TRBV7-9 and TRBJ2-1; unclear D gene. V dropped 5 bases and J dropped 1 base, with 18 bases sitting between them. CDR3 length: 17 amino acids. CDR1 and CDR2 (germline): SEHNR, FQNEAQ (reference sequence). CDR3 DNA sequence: TGTGCCAGCAGCGCTCGTGGGGTGGGAAGGTCCTACAATGAGCAGTTCTTC. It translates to CASSARGVGRSYNEQFF.

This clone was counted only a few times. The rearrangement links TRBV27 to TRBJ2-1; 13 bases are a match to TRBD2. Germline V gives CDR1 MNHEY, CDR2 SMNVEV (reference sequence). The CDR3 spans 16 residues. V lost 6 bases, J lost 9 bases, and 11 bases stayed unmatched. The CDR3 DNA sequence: TGTGCCAGCAGCCCTCCAGGACTAGCGGGAGAAGGTGAGCAGTTCTTC. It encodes CASSPPGLAGEGEQFF.

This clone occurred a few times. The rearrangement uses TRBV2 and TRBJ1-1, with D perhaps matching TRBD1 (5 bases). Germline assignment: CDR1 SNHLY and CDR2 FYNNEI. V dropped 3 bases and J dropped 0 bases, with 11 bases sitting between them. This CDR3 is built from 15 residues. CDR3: CASSEYQQVNTEAFF. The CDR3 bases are TGTGCCAGCAGTGAGTATCAACAGGTGAACACTGAAGCTTTCTTT. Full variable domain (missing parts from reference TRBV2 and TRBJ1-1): EPEVTQTPSHQVTQMGQEVILRCVPISNHLYFYWYRQILGQKVEFLVSFYNNEISEKSEIFDDQFSVERPDGSNFTLKIRSTKLEDSAMYFCASSEYQQVNTEAFFGQGTRLTVV.

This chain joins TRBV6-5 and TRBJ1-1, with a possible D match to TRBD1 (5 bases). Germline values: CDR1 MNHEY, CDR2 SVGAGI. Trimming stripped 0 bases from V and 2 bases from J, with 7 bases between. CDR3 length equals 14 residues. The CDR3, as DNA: TGTGCCAGCAGTTACTCGACAGTTAACACTGAAGCTTTCTTT. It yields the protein CASSYSTVNTEAFF.

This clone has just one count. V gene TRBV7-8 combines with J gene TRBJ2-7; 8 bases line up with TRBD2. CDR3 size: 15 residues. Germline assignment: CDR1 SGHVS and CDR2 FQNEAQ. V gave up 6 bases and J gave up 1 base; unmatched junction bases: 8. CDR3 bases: TGTGCCAGCAGTCCTCGGGAGGGCCGGTCCTACGAGCAGTACTTC. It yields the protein CASSPREGRSYEQYF.

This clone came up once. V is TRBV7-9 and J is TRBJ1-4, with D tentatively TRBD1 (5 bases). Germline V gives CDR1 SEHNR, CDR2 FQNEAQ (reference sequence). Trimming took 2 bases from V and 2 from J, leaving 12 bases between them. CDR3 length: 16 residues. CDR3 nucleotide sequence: TGTGCCAGCAGCTTAATCTCCGGACATACTAATGAAAAACTGTTTTTT. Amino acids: CASSLISGHTNEKLFF. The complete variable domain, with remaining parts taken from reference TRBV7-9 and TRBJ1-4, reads DTGVSQNPRHKITKRGQNVTFRCDPISEHNRLYWYRQTLGQGPEFLTYFQNEAQLEKSRLLSDRFSAERPKGSFSTLEIQRTEQGDSAMYLCASSLISGHTNEKLFFGSGTQLSVL.

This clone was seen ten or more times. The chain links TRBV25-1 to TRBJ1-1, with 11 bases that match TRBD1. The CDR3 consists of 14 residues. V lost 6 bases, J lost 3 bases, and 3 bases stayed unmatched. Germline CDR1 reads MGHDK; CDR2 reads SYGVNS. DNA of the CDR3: TGTGCCAGCAGCGGGACAGGGGGGGACACTGAAGCTTTCTTT. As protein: CASSGTGGDTEAFF.

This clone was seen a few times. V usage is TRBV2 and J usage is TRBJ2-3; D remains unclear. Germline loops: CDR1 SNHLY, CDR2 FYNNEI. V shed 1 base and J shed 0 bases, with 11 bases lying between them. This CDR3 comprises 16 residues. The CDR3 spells CASSEGPYTSTDTQYF. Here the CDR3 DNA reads TGTGCCAGCAGTGAAGGGCCTTATACTAGCACAGATACGCAGTATTTT.